The 28 T cell receptor beta chains given below trace back to one sample, sequenced in a study of patients and donors after allogeneic stem cell transplantation. TCRdb reprocessed the RT-PCR reads via MiXCR and lists one record per CDR3 protein. The sample holds a few hundred thousand distinct CDR3 sequences; 13% to 15% are singletons and the top ten take around 10%. Sequencing used blood, either unsorted or a sorted T cell fraction (not recorded which). Every receptor here comes from a human donor who was either an allogeneic HSCT recipient or a stem cell or donor lymphocyte infusion donor (not recorded which). It is not recorded whose cells these are; they may come from a transplant donor.

This clonotype was seen only a few times. The chain employs TRBV6-5 and TRBJ2-7; D is undetermined. Trimming removed 4 bases from V and 7 bases from J, with 20 bases in between. Germline-derived CDR1 and CDR2 are MNHEY and SVGAGI. This CDR3 contains 15 residues. The CDR3 loop is CASSSPGYTKWEQYF. For the CDR3, the DNA is TGTGCCAGCAGTTCCCCGGGCTACACTAAGTGGGAGCAGTACTTC.

V gene TRBV11-2 combines with J gene TRBJ2-1; D not certain. V lost 6 bases and J 2 bases, leaving 14 bases between the germline ends. CDR3 length: 15 residues. Per the germline V gene, CDR1 is SGHAT and CDR2 is FQNNGV. CDR3 nucleotides: TGTGCCAGCAGTCTAAGGAGTTCAACCTACAATGAGCAGTTCTTC. Protein sequence: CASSLRSSTYNEQFF.

This clonotype was observed at least ten times. V and J are TRBV11-1 and TRBJ2-1; 12 bases match TRBD1. Germline values: CDR1 SGHAT, CDR2 FQDESV (reference sequence). V shed 9 bases, J shed 4 bases, and the junction held 13 bases outside the gene matches. The CDR3 is 17 residues long. The CDR3 DNA reads TGTGCCAGTAGCCTACCGCAGGGACAGGGGGCTTACAATGAGCAGTTCTTC. Amino acids: CASSLPQGQGAYNEQFF.

There are a few counts of this clonotype. The chain carries TRBV6-1 and TRBJ1-1, with D uncertain. There are 13 residues in the CDR3. Trimming took 8 bases from V and 6 from J, leaving 16 bases between them. CDR1 and CDR2 from the germline V gene are MNHNS and SASEGT. The CDR3 DNA follows: TGTGCCAGCTTCAGAAGGGCAGACGCTGAAGCTTTCTTT. Protein: CASFRRADAEAFF.

This clonotype was observed a handful of times. The rearrangement links TRBV7-9 to TRBJ2-6, with a tentative D call TRBD2 (5 bases). The CDR3 has 16 amino acids. Per the germline V gene, CDR1 is SEHNR and CDR2 is FQNEAQ (reference sequence). V was cut by 2 bases and J by 2 bases, with 10 bases left in between. The CDR3 loop reads CASSLREGTGANVLTF. As DNA, the CDR3 is TGTGCCAGCAGCTTACGGGAAGGTACTGGGGCCAACGTCCTGACTTTC.

The rearrangement uses TRBV12-3 or TRBV12-4 and TRBJ2-3, with 8 positions matching TRBD2. The J segment lost 4 bases and the V segment lost 2 bases, leaving 5 bases of the junction unmatched. The CDR3 covers 15 residues. CDR3 sequence (DNA): TGTGCCAGCAGTTTAAGCGGGGGCCGGTCAGATACGCAGTATTTT. Its protein is CASSLSGGRSDTQYF.

The chain is built from TRBV28 and TRBJ2-2, with TRBD1 matching over 10 bases. The CDR3 is made up of 16 amino acids. Germline CDR1 MDHEN, CDR2 SYDVKM. V shed 8 bases and J 4 bases; nucleotides not matched to a gene: 10. The CDR3 DNA is TGTGCCAGCGCCGAGACAGGGGGCGCGCTCACCGGGGAGCTGTTTTTT. Amino acid sequence: CASAETGGALTGELFF.

This clonotype showed up just a few times. This chain links TRBV2 with TRBJ1-6, with D tentatively TRBD1 (6 bases). Germline values: CDR1 SNHLY, CDR2 FYNNEI. The V gene lost 7 bases and the J gene lost 6 bases, with 19 bases spanning the gap. The CDR3 covers 16 residues. The CDR3 region is CASTPSPGQSNSPLHF. The CDR3, as DNA: TGTGCCAGCACCCCCTCTCCGGGACAAAGTAATTCACCCCTCCACTTT. The whole variable domain, filled in from reference TRBV2 and TRBJ1-6, reads EPEVTQTPSHQVTQMGQEVILRCVPISNHLYFYWYRQILGQKVEFLVSFYNNEISEKSEIFDDQFSVERPDGSNFTLKIRSTKLEDSAMYFCASTPSPGQSNSPLHFGNGTRLTVT.

The rearrangement links TRBV5-1 to TRBJ1-2, with TRBD1 as a possible D gene (5 bases). Trimming took off 2 bases at V and 4 bases at J, with 18 bases between the two ends. CDR3 length equals 16 residues. CDR1 is SGHRS, CDR2 YFSETQ, per germline. CDR3 DNA: TGCGCCAGCAGCTTATCCCAGGGTCAAAAAGGCTATGGCTACACCTTC. Amino acid sequence: CASSLSQGQKGYGYTF.

V is TRBV5-6 and J is TRBJ1-2; TRBD1 is a possible D gene (5 bases). Between the trimmed V and J ends, which lost 2 bases and 8 bases, there was a span of 10 bases. Per the germline V gene, CDR1 is SGHDT and CDR2 is YYEEEE. This CDR3 is 12 amino acids long. CDR3 nucleotides: TGTGCCAGCAGCTTCGGGGCGAGGGGCTACACCTTC. This gives the protein CASSFGARGYTF.

In its sample, this clonotype was seen a few times. This chain connects TRBV7-2 to TRBJ1-2; possibly TRBD1 for D (6 bases). The CDR3 length is 14 residues. V lost 5 bases and J 7 bases, leaving 17 bases between the germline ends. CDR1 and CDR2 from the germline V gene are SGHTA and FQGNSA. CDR3 coding DNA: TGTGCCAGCAGCCCGACCGGGGGGCTTGGTGGCTACACCTTC. It translates to CASSPTGGLGGYTF.

This clonotype came up a few times. The V and J genes are TRBV20-1 and TRBJ1-1; a possible D gene is TRBD1 (5 bases). Germline loops: CDR1 DFQATT, CDR2 SNEGSKA (reference sequence). There are 16 residues in the CDR3. With 0 bases removed from V and 0 bases from J, the gap between germline ends came to 14 bases. CDR3 amino acids: CSARDVVSGLNTEAFF. Written as DNA, the CDR3 is TGCAGTGCTAGAGATGTCGTTTCAGGGTTGAACACTGAAGCTTTCTTT.

This clonotype was seen many times. Here the CDR3 DNA reads TGTGCCAGCAGCTTACAATACAGGGGTTCAGATACGCAGTATTTT. It translates to CASSLQYRGSDTQYF. V gene TRBV7-6 combines with J gene TRBJ2-3; TRBD1 matches at 7 bases. This CDR3 spans 15 amino acids. CDR1 SGHVS and CDR2 FNYEAQ come from the germline V gene. Unmatched junction bases numbered 6, after V lost 2 bases and J lost 4 bases.

This clonotype was seen repeatedly, ten times or more. The junction and the germline gene differ at one end; a read error may be behind it. The chain uses TRBV5-6 and TRBJ2-1; the match to TRBD1 covers 8 bases. Germline loops: CDR1 SGHDT, CDR2 YYEEEE. The CDR3 has 15 amino acids. The CDR3 DNA reads as TGTGCCAGCAGATTGGACAGGGCCCCTTACAATGAGCAGTTCTTC. This sequence encodes CASRLDRAPYNEQFF.

In its sample, this clonotype was seen many times. The J gene is TRBJ2-1, the V gene TRBV20-1; tentatively, D is TRBD2 (6 bases). Per germline, CDR1 DFQATT and CDR2 SNEGSKA (reference sequence). The CDR3 contains 13 residues. V shed 4 bases and J shed 3 bases, with 10 bases lying between them. The DNA of the CDR3 is TGCAGTGCTACCGGGACTGGCTACAATGAGCAGTTCTTC. It is translated as CSATGTGYNEQFF.

This clonotype has just a few counts. This chain uses TRBV12-5 with TRBJ1-1; D gene unclear. In germline, CDR1 is LGHNT, CDR2 FRNRAP. The CDR3 loop spans 13 amino acids. V was shortened by 2 bases and J by 2 bases, with 6 bases between the two germline ends. The CDR3 is CASGLNGNTEAFF. CDR3 nucleotide sequence: TGTGCTAGTGGTTTGAACGGCAACACTGAAGCTTTCTTT.

The table lists this clonotype with many counts. The genes are TRBV5-1 and TRBJ1-6; D unresolved. V lost 0 bases and J lost 5, with 12 bases in between. The CDR3 runs to 16 residues. Per germline, CDR1 SGHRS and CDR2 YFSETQ. CDR3 region: CASSLAGGPDNSPLHF. In DNA form, the CDR3 reads TGCGCCAGCAGCTTGGCCGGAGGGCCCGATAATTCACCCCTCCACTTT.

The V gene is TRBV20-1, the J gene TRBJ2-3; 8 bases agree with TRBD2. Unmatched junction bases numbered 14, after V lost 1 base and J lost 5 bases. Germline-derived CDR1 and CDR2 are DFQATT and SNEGSKA (reference sequence). This CDR3 comprises 17 residues. The CDR3, as DNA: TGCAGTGCTAGAGGACTACTAGCGGCCCCACCCCAAGATACGCAGTATTTT. It codes for CSARGLLAAPPQDTQYF.

This clonotype was found a few times. This chain connects TRBV6-1 to TRBJ1-2; 7 bases are a match to TRBD1. This CDR3 comprises 14 residues. The V and J ends lost 4 bases and 1 base, in that order; junction bases with no gene match: 3. The germline V gene has CDR1 MNHNS and CDR2 SASEGT. For the CDR3, the DNA is TGTGCCAGCAGTGCGGACAGGATTAACTATGGCTACACCTTC. This codes for CASSADRINYGYTF.

This clonotype was seen more than once but under ten times. V usage is TRBV4-3 and J usage is TRBJ1-2; tentatively, D is TRBD1 (6 bases). Germline V gives CDR1 LGHNA, CDR2 YSLEER. Trimming took off 4 bases at V and 2 bases at J, with 14 bases between the two ends. CDR3 length: 15 amino acids. CDR3 residues: CASSRDWTDNYGYTF. DNA of the CDR3: TGCGCCAGCAGCCGAGATTGGACAGACAACTATGGCTACACCTTC.

This clonotype was seen only a few times. This chain uses TRBV19 with TRBJ2-1; 9 bases agree with TRBD2. The CDR3 spans 18 residues. The V segment lost 0 bases and the J segment 4 bases; nucleotides outside the gene matches: 10. Looked up from germline, CDR1 is LNHDA and CDR2 is SQIVND (reference sequence). In DNA, the CDR3 is TGTGCCAGTAGTATAGAAGGTGGGCTAGCGGGATTGTACAATGAGCAGTTCTTC. This translates into CASSIEGGLAGLYNEQFF.

A few counts support this clonotype. The V and J genes are TRBV4-1 and TRBJ1-4; 12 nucleotides align to TRBD1. The trim removed 4 bases at V and 7 bases at J, leaving 10 bases unmatched. Per germline, CDR1 MGHRA and CDR2 YSYEKL. The CDR3 has 17 residues. CDR3 amino acids: CASSLDGTGGNGEKLFF. The CDR3, as DNA: TGCGCCAGCAGCCTCGACGGGACAGGGGGCAATGGTGAAAAACTGTTTTTT.

Many counts were recorded for this clonotype. V usage is TRBV29-1 and J usage is TRBJ1-1, with D hard to call. CDR3 length: 11 amino acids. With 3 bases removed from V and 7 bases from J, the gap between germline ends came to 9 bases. Germline V gene data show CDR1 as SQVTM and CDR2 as ANQGSEA. Here the CDR3 reads CSVEAGFEAFF. The DNA for the CDR3 is TGCAGCGTTGAGGCCGGGTTTGAAGCTTTCTTT.

This clonotype was picked up many times. This rearrangement joins TRBV20-1 to TRBJ1-5; D is uncertain. V lost 8 bases and J 4 bases, leaving 15 bases between the germline ends. Germline V gene lookup returns CDR1 DFQATT and CDR2 SNEGSKA (reference sequence). The CDR3 is 13 residues long. In nucleotides, the CDR3 is TGCAGTACGCGGACGCTCGGAAATCAGCCCCAGCATTTT. Residues: CSTRTLGNQPQHF.

The chain employs TRBV20-1 and TRBJ1-4; D might be TRBD1 (6 bases). Germline loops: CDR1 DFQATT, CDR2 SNEGSKA (reference sequence). The CDR3 runs to 16 residues. Between the trimmed V and J ends, which lost 5 bases and 0 bases, there was a span of 16 bases. The CDR3 coding sequence is TGCAGTGCTCTTCCCAGGGGACGAGCAACTAATGAAAAACTGTTTTTT. Its translation is CSALPRGRATNEKLFF.

The chain uses TRBV7-9 and TRBJ1-3; D is ambiguous. Germline V CDR1 and CDR2: SEHNR, FQNEAQ (reference sequence). The CDR3 covers 15 residues. V gave up 1 base and J gave up 0 bases, with 7 bases separating them. The CDR3 region has the DNA TGTGCCAGCAGCTTAGGGCCACTCTCTGGAAACACCATATATTTT. Translation: CASSLGPLSGNTIYF.

The rearrangement uses TRBV18 and TRBJ1-1; D might be TRBD1 (6 bases). The CDR3 has 18 amino acids. With 6 bases removed from V and 5 bases from J, the gap between germline ends came to 28 bases. The germline V gene encodes CDR1 KGHSH and CDR2 LQKENI. The CDR3 sequence is CASSSTYRSQGKGTEAFF. The CDR3 coding sequence is TGTGCCAGCTCCTCAACCTACCGATCCCAGGGGAAAGGGACTGAAGCTTTCTTT.

This clonotype occurred a few times. CDR3 sequence: CASSVADRGVQPQHF. CDR3 sequence (DNA): TGTGCCAGCAGTGTTGCGGACAGGGGAGTTCAGCCCCAGCATTTT. V and J are TRBV12-3 or TRBV12-4 and TRBJ1-5, with TRBD1 matching 9 bases. V lost 5 bases and J lost 6; bases outside the gene matches: 8. This CDR3 is built from 15 residues.